A selection of T cell receptor beta chains follows, all from one sample in a study of shared clonotypes between healthy human individuals. Sequencing used immunoSEQ multiplex PCR; TCRdb keeps in-frame clones, though not all of them. In the table there are more than 2 million clones, roughly 95% of which are singletons. The sample taken for sequencing was naive CD4+ T cells sorted from blood. The receptors stem from a young man in good health. Both conserved end residues are part of each CDR3. D genes are given only for firm matches. The size field is filled for only some rows; it gives once, few, many or a size class.

>-|TRBV30|14|TRBD1|TRBJ1-5
CAWRGQGKTQPQHF
TGTGCCTGGAGGGGACAGGGAAAGACTCAGCCCCAGCATTTT
>-|TRBV10-2|14|TRBD1|TRBJ2-7
CASSAQGETYEQYF
TGCGCCAGCAGTGCACAGGGGGAAACCTACGAGCAGTACTTC
>-|TRBV6-5|14|-|TRBJ2-4
CASSDRGAKNIQYF
TGTGCCAGCAGTGACCGGGGGGCCAAAAACATTCAGTACTTC
>-|TRBV6-6|14|TRBD2|TRBJ2-7
CASTLGGDSYEQYF
TGTGCCAGCACCCTGGGAGGGGACTCCTACGAGCAGTACTTC
>-|TRBV7-6|12|-|TRBJ2-7
CASSLRGYEQYF
TGTGCCAGCAGCTTACGGGGGTACGAGCAGTACTTC
>-|TRBV10-3|15|-|TRBJ2-3
CAISESRLQADTQYF
TGTGCCATCAGTGAGTCCAGACTCCAGGCAGATACGCAGTATTTT
>-|TRBV28|11|-|TRBJ1-6
CASSNRATLHF
TGTGCCAGCAGTAACAGGGCTACCCTCCACTTT
>-|TRBV7-2|14|-|TRBJ2-7
CASSWMTDAYEQYF
TGTGCCAGCAGCTGGATGACAGATGCCTACGAGCAGTACTTC
>-|TRBV7-9|13|-|TRBJ1-2
CASSLGSQGGYTF
TGTGCCAGCAGCTTAGGGTCACAGGGTGGCTACACCTTC
>once|TRBV18|15|TRBD1|TRBJ1-5
CASRGTGLESQPQHF
TGTGCCAGCCGGGGGACAGGGTTGGAAAGTCAGCCCCAGCATTTT
>-|TRBV5-1|16|TRBD1|TRBJ2-5
CASSFTGTGGQETQYF
TGCGCCAGCAGCTTTACCGGGACAGGGGGCCAGGAGACCCAGTACTTC
>-|TRBV6-5|12|-|TRBJ1-4
CASKGGNEKLFF
TGTGCCAGCAAGGGAGGAAATGAAAAACTGTTTTTT
>-|TRBV6-6|16|TRBD1|TRBJ2-7
CASSPQGGQGRSEQYF
TGTGCCAGCAGTCCACAGGGGGGACAGGGGAGGTCAGAGCAGTACTTC
>once|TRBV19|17|TRBD1|TRBJ2-5
CASSMNRDRRSQETQYF
TGTGCCAGTAGTATGAATCGGGACAGGCGATCCCAAGAGACCCAGTACTTC
>-|TRBV18|13|-|TRBJ1-5
CASSPGDTRPQHF
TGTGCCAGCTCACCAGGGGATACTCGGCCCCAGCATTTT
>-|TRBV29-1|14|-|TRBJ2-7
CSVETGLNSYEQYF
TGCAGCGTTGAAACGGGGCTAAACTCCTACGAGCAGTACTTC
>-|TRBV2|17|-|TRBJ2-7
CASSEWDLGQPTYEQYF
TGTGCCAGCAGTGAATGGGACTTGGGACAGCCCACCTACGAGCAGTACTTC
>-|TRBV5-1|14|-|TRBJ1-1
CASSLVGMNTEAFF
TGCGCCAGCAGCTTGGTCGGTATGAACACTGAAGCTTTCTTT
>once|TRBV11-2|16|TRBD1|TRBJ2-7
CASSLSFIEGAHEQYF
TGTGCCAGCAGCTTATCCTTTATAGAGGGGGCTCACGAGCAGTACTTC
>-|TRBV30|13|-|TRBJ1-3
CAWSKGTGNTIYF
TGTGCCTGGAGTAAAGGGACTGGAAACACCATATATTTT
>-|TRBV5-6|15|TRBD2|TRBJ2-3
CASSLEAGGTDTQYF
TGTGCCAGCAGCTTGGAAGCGGGAGGGACAGATACGCAGTATTTT
>-|TRBV6-6|15|-|TRBJ2-7
CASSYSGSTPYEQYF
TGTGCCAGCAGTTACTCGGGCTCAACACCCTACGAGCAGTACTTC
>-|TRBV6-5|14|TRBD1|TRBJ2-5
CASSKGQFQETQYF
TGTGCCAGCAGTAAGGGACAGTTCCAAGAGACCCAGTACTTC
>-|TRBV11-1|19|TRBD2|TRBJ2-3
CASSSSLSRGGPTRDTQYF
TGTGCCAGCAGCTCCTCCCTCTCCCGGGGGGGACCCACTCGGGATACGCAGTATTTT